One T cell receptor beta chain is described in this entry. Its target is unknown. Generated by immunoSEQ multiplex PCR, the TCRdb table keeps only in-frame clones and is missing some. The table shows under 1 million clones, with 90% to 97% occurring only once. The record originates from a study of shared clonotypes between healthy human individuals. The length of the CDR3 is 12 residues. Germline CDR1 reads SGDLS; CDR2 reads YYNGEE. Trimming left V 6 bases short and J 4 bases short, with 8 bases between. The study's findings and limits: In four donors, about 5% of naive CD4 clonotypes appeared in common. Naive subsets usually exceeded memory subsets in estimated richness. Sorted-subset sequencing, rarefaction showed, was incomplete despite large depth.

Naive CD8 cells lacked CD45RO, underwent positive selection for CCR7 and left out terminally differentiated effector memory CD45RA+ cells. This TCR derives from a man younger than 45 in good health. The rearrangement links TRBV9 to TRBJ2-1; D not certain. The specimen was naive CD8+ T cells sorted from blood. The CDR3: CASIKEYNEQFF. The CDR3 DNA sequence: TGTGCCAGCATAAAAGAATACAATGAGCAGTTCTTC.